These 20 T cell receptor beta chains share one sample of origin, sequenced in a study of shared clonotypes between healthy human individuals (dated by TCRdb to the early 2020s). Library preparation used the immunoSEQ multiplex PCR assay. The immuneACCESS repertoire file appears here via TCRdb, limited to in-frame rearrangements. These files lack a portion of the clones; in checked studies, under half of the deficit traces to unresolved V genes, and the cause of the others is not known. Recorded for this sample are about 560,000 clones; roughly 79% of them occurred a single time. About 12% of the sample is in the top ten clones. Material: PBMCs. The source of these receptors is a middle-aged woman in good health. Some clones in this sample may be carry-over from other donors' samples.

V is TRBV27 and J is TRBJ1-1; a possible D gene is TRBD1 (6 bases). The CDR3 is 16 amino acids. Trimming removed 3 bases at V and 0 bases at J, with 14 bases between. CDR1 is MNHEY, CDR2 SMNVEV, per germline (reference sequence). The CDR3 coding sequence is TGTGCCAGCAGTTTTGGGGGCGTCAGGGTGAACACTGAAGCTTTCTTT. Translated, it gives CASSFGGVRVNTEAFF.

The CDR3 spells CASTMAGYSNQPQHF. DNA for the CDR3: TGTGCCAGTACCATGGCGGGGTATAGCAATCAGCCCCAGCATTTT. The chain employs TRBV19 and TRBJ1-5; D unclear. This CDR3 has 15 residues. Trimming pared 7 bases from V and 0 bases from J, leaving 13 bases between. Per the germline V gene, CDR1 is LNHDA and CDR2 is SQIVND (reference sequence).

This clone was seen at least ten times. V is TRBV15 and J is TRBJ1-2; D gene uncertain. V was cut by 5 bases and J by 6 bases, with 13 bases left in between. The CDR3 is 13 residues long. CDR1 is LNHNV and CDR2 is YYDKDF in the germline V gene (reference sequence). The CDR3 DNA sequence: TGTGCCACCAGCCGCGGCCAAACCAATGGCTACACCTTC. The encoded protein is CATSRGQTNGYTF. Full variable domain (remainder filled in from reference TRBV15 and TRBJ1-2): DAMVIQNPRYQVTQFGKPVTLSCSQTLNHNVMYWYQQKSSQAPKLLFHYYDKDFNNEADTPDNFQSRRPNTSFCFLDIRSPGLGDTAMYLCATSRGQTNGYTFGSGTRLTVV.

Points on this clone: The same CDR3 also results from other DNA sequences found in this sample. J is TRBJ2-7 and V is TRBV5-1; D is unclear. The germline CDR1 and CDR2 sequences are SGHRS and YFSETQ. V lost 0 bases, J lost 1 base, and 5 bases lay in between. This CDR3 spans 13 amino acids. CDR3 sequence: CASSLDRSYEQYF. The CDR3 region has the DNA TGCGCCAGCAGCTTGGATAGATCCTACGAGCAGTACTTC.

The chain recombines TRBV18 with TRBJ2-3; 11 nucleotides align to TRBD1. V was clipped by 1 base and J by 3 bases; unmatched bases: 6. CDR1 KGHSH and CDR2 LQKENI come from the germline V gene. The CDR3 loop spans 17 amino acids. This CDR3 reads CASSPQRTGGLTDTQYF. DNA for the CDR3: TGTGCCAGCTCACCACAGAGGACAGGGGGCTTGACAGATACGCAGTATTTT.

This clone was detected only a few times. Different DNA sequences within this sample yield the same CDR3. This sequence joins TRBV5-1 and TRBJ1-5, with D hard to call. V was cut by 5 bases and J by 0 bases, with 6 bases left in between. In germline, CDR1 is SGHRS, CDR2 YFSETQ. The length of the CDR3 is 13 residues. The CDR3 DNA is TGCGCCAGCAGTGAGAATAGCAATCAGCCCCAGCATTTT. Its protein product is CASSENSNQPQHF.

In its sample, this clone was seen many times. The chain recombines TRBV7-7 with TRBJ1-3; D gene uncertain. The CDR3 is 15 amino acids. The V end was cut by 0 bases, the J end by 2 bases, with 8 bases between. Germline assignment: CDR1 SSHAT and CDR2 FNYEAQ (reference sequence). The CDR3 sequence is CASSLAFPPGNTIYF. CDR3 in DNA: TGTGCCAGCAGCTTAGCCTTCCCCCCTGGAAACACCATATATTTT.

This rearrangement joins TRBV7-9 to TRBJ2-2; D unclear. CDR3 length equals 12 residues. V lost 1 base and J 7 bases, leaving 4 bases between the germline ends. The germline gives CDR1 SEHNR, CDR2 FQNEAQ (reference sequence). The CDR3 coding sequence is TGTGCCAGCAGCTTAGAGATCGGGGAGCTGTTTTTT. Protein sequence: CASSLEIGELFF.

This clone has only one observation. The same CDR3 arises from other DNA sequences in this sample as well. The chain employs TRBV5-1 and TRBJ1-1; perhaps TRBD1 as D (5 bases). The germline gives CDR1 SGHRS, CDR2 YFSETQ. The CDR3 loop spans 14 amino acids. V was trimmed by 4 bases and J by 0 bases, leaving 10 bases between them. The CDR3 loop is CASSPGTVNTEAFF. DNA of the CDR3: TGCGCCAGCAGCCCAGGGACGGTGAACACTGAAGCTTTCTTT.

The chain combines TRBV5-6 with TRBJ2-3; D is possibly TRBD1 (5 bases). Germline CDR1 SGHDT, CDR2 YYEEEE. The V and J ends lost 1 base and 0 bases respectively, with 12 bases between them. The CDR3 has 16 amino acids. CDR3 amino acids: CASSLQGDTSTDTQYF. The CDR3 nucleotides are TGTGCCAGCAGCTTGCAGGGCGACACCAGCACAGATACGCAGTATTTT.

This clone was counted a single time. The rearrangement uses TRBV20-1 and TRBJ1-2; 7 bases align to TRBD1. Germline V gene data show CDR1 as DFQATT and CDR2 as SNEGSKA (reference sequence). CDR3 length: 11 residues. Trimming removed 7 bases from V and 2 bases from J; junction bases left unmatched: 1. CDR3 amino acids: CSGGQNYGYTF. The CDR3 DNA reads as TGCAGTGGGGGACAGAACTATGGCTACACCTTC.

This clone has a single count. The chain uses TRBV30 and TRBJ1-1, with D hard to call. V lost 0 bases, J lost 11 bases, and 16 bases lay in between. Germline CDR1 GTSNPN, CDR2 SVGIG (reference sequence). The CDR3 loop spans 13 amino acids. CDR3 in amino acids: CAWSVGRVSGAFF. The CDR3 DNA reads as TGTGCCTGGAGTGTAGGGAGGGTCTCCGGCGCTTTCTTT.

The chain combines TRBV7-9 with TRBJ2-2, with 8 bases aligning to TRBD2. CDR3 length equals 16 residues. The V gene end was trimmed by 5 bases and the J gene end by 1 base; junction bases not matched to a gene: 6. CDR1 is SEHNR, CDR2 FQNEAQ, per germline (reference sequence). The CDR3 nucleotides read TGTGCCAGCAGCCAACGGACTAGCCTGAACACCGGGGAGCTGTTTTTT. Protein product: CASSQRTSLNTGELFF.

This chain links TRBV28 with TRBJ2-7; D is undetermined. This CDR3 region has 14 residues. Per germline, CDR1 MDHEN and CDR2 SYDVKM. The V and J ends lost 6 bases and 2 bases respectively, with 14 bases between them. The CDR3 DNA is TGTGCCAGCAGCACCCCGGGCCGCACCTACGAGCAGTACTTC. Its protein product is CASSTPGRTYEQYF.

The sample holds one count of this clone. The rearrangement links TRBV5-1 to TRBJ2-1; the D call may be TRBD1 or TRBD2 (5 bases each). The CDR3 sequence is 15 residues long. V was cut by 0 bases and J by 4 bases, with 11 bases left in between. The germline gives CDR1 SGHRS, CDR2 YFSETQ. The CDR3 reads CASSLARGAYNEQFF. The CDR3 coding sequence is TGCGCCAGCAGCTTGGCGAGAGGGGCTTACAATGAGCAGTTCTTC.

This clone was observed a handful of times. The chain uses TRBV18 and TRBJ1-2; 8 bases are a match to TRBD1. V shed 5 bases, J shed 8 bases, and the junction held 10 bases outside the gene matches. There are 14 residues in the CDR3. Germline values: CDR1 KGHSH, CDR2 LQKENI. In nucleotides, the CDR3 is TGTGCCAGCTCATCAAAGCAGGGGGCGCAGGGCTACACCTTC. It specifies CASSSKQGAQGYTF.

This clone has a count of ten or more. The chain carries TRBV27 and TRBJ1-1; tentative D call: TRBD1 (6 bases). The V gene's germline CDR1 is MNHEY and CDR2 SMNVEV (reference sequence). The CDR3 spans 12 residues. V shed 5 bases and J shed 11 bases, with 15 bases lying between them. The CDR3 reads CASSPSTGSAFF. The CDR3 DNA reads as TGTGCCAGCAGTCCTTCAACAGGGTCGGCTTTCTTT.

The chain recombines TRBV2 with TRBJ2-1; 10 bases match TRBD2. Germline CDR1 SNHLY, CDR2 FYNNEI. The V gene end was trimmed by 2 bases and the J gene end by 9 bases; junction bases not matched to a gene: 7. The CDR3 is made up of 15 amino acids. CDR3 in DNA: TGTGCCAGCAGTGAATACAGCGGGAGGGCCGGTGAGCAGTTCTTC. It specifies CASSEYSGRAGEQFF.

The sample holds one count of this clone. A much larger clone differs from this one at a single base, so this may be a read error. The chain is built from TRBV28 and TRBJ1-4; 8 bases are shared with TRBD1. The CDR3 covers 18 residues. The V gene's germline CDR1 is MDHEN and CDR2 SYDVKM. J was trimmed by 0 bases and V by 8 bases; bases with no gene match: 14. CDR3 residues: CASGIGQGPFATNEKLFF. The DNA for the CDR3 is TGTGCCAGCGGGATCGGACAGGGCCCCTTTGCAACTAATGAAAAACTGTTTTTT.

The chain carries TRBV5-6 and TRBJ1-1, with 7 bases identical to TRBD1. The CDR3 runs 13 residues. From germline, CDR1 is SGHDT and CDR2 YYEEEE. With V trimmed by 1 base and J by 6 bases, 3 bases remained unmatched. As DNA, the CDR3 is TGTGCCAGCAGCTTGACAGGGGCAGCTGAAGCTTTCTTT. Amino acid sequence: CASSLTGAAEAFF.